This is a list of T cell receptor beta chains from one sample in a study of shared clonotypes between healthy human individuals. Only in-frame clones appear in the TCRdb table, and some are missing; sequencing was by immunoSEQ multiplex PCR. The table shows 2 million to 2.5 million clones, with approximately 96% occurring only once. The source material was naive CD4+ T cells sorted from blood. The receptors stem from a man aged 18 to 30 in good health. Both conserved end residues are trimmed from each CDR3. Fields, in order: V gene, J gene, CDR3 protein.

v_gene: TRBV4-2
j_gene: TRBJ2-7
CDR3aa: ASSSGWYEQY

v_gene: TRBV15
j_gene: TRBJ1-2
CDR3aa: ATRTGGTAYGYT

v_gene: TRBV28
j_gene: TRBJ2-1
CDR3aa: ASNSGQIYNEQF

v_gene: TRBV7-2
j_gene: TRBJ2-2
CDR3aa: ASTRLVGTGELF

v_gene: TRBV18
j_gene: TRBJ2-7
CDR3aa: ASSPMTYEQY

v_gene: TRBV6-5
j_gene: TRBJ2-3
CDR3aa: ASKAGQVGDTQY

v_gene: TRBV10-3
j_gene: TRBJ2-5
CDR3aa: AISGGDIKSETQY

v_gene: TRBV7-9
j_gene: TRBJ2-7
CDR3aa: ASRTGQLNSYEQY

v_gene: TRBV5-6
j_gene: TRBJ2-2
CDR3aa: ASSYGGVAGELF

v_gene: TRBV5-5
j_gene: TRBJ2-3
CDR3aa: ASSPQGLTDTQY

v_gene: TRBV6-5
j_gene: TRBJ2-7
CDR3aa: ASSQRGPPGEQY

v_gene: TRBV6-6
j_gene: TRBJ2-4
CDR3aa: ASSGEVAKNIQY

v_gene: TRBV7-2
j_gene: TRBJ1-5
CDR3aa: ASSILPGPTQPQH

v_gene: TRBV6-6
j_gene: TRBJ2-5
CDR3aa: ASSLGAAQETQY

v_gene: TRBV27
j_gene: TRBJ1-6
CDR3aa: ASSLSREGSNSPLH

v_gene: TRBV19
j_gene: TRBJ2-7
CDR3aa: ASSPTATSVGYEQY

v_gene: TRBV5-5
j_gene: TRBJ2-1
CDR3aa: ASSLGLVNEQF

v_gene: TRBV4-1
j_gene: TRBJ2-3
CDR3aa: ASSQVGTGSTDTQY

v_gene: TRBV5-1
j_gene: TRBJ2-7
CDR3aa: ASSLTPDEQY

v_gene: TRBV7-8
j_gene: TRBJ2-5
CDR3aa: ASSPRTSGNQETQY

v_gene: TRBV7-2
j_gene: TRBJ2-2
CDR3aa: ASNGGISSGELF

v_gene: TRBV18
j_gene: TRBJ2-7
CDR3aa: ASSPGLAGAGQY

v_gene: TRBV5-1
j_gene: TRBJ2-5
CDR3aa: ASSRASGSSETQY

v_gene: TRBV5-6
j_gene: TRBJ1-5
CDR3aa: ASSLGTGLGNQPQH

v_gene: TRBV7-4
j_gene: TRBJ2-1
CDR3aa: ASKVCVRLVVPALSYNEQF

v_gene: TRBV4-1
j_gene: TRBJ2-7
CDR3aa: ASSQVISGRWEQY

v_gene: TRBV6-1
j_gene: TRBJ1-3
CDR3aa: ASSAVGGAGNTIY

v_gene: TRBV5-1
j_gene: TRBJ2-7
CDR3aa: ASSVGLAYEQY

v_gene: TRBV7-2
j_gene: TRBJ2-1
CDR3aa: ASSSWTGVDNEQF

v_gene: TRBV5-1
j_gene: TRBJ2-5
CDR3aa: ASSPLAGEETQY

v_gene: TRBV5-1
j_gene: TRBJ2-7
CDR3aa: ASSSQQGASYEQY

v_gene: TRBV5-1
j_gene: TRBJ1-5
CDR3aa: ASSQWGSSNQPQH

v_gene: TRBV7-2
j_gene: TRBJ2-1
CDR3aa: ASSFGQYYNEQF

v_gene: TRBV11-2
j_gene: TRBJ1-4
CDR3aa: ASSLGQGLNEKLF

v_gene: TRBV7-6
j_gene: TRBJ2-7
CDR3aa: ASSLDLPSPYEQY

v_gene: TRBV5-4
j_gene: TRBJ2-2
CDR3aa: ASSLALGQNTGELF

v_gene: TRBV30
j_gene: TRBJ2-5
CDR3aa: AWSLTRGYMETQY

v_gene: TRBV5-1
j_gene: TRBJ2-1
CDR3aa: ASSLAGISRGNEQF

v_gene: TRBV6-5
j_gene: TRBJ2-1
CDR3aa: ASSYGTAIINNEQF

v_gene: TRBV10-3
j_gene: TRBJ2-6
CDR3aa: AISGGVSGANVLT

v_gene: TRBV18
j_gene: TRBJ1-1
CDR3aa: ASSPGEGGNTEAF

v_gene: TRBV15
j_gene: TRBJ1-4
CDR3aa: ATSTGQGNEKLF